This T cell receptor beta chain was retrieved from a study of T cell repertoires in cytomegalovirus infection (dated by TCRdb to about 2019). With regard to the full study: Donor HLA type was relevant to the analysis, because carriage of CMV infection together with the matching HLA type was indicated by public TCR beta signatures. The study at large found these results: In the ex vivo response, HLA-C-restricted CMV-specific TCR beta clonotypes were dominant, and in two of eight donors the single most frequent clonotype came from this HLA-C-restricted group. In both this cohort and an independent cohort of approximately 350 donors, the cumulative frequency of public TCR beta family members distinguished carriers of CMV infection plus the relevant HLA type.

Sequencing was carried out with an Illumina HiSeq 1500. TCRdb reran the public reads through fastp at Q25 and MiXCR, keeping productive beta chains. Merged by CDR3 protein, the rows form single entries marked with the most common genes and DNA. The sample records 600,000 to 800,000 distinct CDR3 sequences, less than 25% of which are singletons. The ten largest clones add up to 7% to 9% of the sample. Comment on this clonotype: No antigen is known for it. The record has no base qualities; no much larger clone is one base away.

The CDR3 spans 19 residues, from the cysteine through the phenylalanine. The retained sequence is limited to the CDR3, 57 bases, with the frame set at the first base. V gives up 4 bases and J gives up 4 bases, and the segment between their germline ends measures 28 bases. CDR1 and CDR2, looked up from the germline V gene, are SGHDN and FVKESK. This TCR came from a human donor in good health (CMV status not recorded). Some clones in this sample may be carry-over from other donors' samples. Sequencing was performed on CD8+ T cells from PBMCs. In this chain, TRBV14 is recombined with TRBJ1-1, with TRBD1 as a weak D call on 6 bases. The nucleotide sequence is TGTGCCAGCAGCCCACAGGGCGGGGGCGCGTTAGGTACGACCACTGAAGCTTTCTTT. It is translated as CASSPQGGGALGTTTEAFF.